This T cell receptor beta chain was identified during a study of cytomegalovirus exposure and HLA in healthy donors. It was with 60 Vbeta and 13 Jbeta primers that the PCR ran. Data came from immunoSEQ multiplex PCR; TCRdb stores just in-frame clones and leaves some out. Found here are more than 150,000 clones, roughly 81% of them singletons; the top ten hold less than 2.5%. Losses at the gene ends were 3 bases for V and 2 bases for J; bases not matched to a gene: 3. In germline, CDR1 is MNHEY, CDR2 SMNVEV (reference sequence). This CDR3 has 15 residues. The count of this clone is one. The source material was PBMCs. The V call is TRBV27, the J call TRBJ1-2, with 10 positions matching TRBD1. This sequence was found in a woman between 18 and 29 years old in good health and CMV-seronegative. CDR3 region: CASSFDRGRNYGYTF. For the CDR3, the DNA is TGTGCCAGCAGTTTTGACAGGGGGCGCAACTATGGCTACACCTTC.